This T cell receptor beta chain was documented in a study of blood T cell repertoires in COVID-19 (dated by TCRdb to 2020 to 2021). Regarding the research as a whole: The collaborator samples originated in the United States, Italy and Spain and spanned the acute and convalescent phases of COVID-19. The material from the prospective study consisted of cDNA or gDNA derived from T cells, B-cell-depleted T cells, or PBMCs. The samples were drawn from two sources: the first 160 participants of the ongoing ImmuneRACE study, and about 1,300 subjects contributed by 6 global collaborators. Where available, HLA class I and class II types were taken from metadata supplied by the sample provider and were not determined by assay-based typing. The repertoires were released in a freely available public database meant as a resource for research on the immune response to SARS-CoV-2. Sample metadata almost always included a de-identified subject ID, COVID-19 status, age in years and sex. Deeply sampled blood TCRbeta repertoires from subjects exposed to, actively infected with, or recovered from COVID-19 were included in the dataset.

On this clone: The target of this receptor is not known. No base quality values were provided; no much bigger clone lies one nucleotide off.

TCRbeta CDR3 regions were amplified from genomic DNA by means of the immunoSEQ Assay, a bias-controlled multiplex PCR. As for how the authors treated the data: Within the assay, amplification of reference gene primers was used to estimate how many nucleated cells each sample contained. To quantify the absolute abundance of each unique TCRbeta CDR3 rearrangement, sequence reads were collapsed and filtered. For each sample, productive Simpson clonality was calculated by taking the square root of Simpson's diversity index across productive rearrangements. TCRdb mirrors the immuneACCESS table, restricted to in-frame sequences. Some clones are absent from its copies; in checked studies, under half trace to an unresolved V gene, and the reason for the others is unknown. D and trimming come from the DNA, and the V and J calls and clone size come from that table. This sample holds about 500,000 clones; approximately 92% were observed only once. About 0.91% of the sample belongs to the ten largest clones.

Overall study results and their limits: The amount of clinical and demographic metadata varied by source and participant and was provided uncurated.

One collaborating source in Seattle enrolled patients during active infection and followed them longitudinally through the course of disease. Collaborating institutions collected whole blood in K2EDTA tubes following their own protocols. For TCRbeta analysis, collaborator samples were shipped as frozen whole blood, as isolated PBMCs, or as DNA extracted from either sample type. V is shortened by 5 bases, J by 1 base, and the region joining them spans 9 bases. From its cysteine to its phenylalanine, the CDR3 spans 13 amino acids. Just CDR3 DNA is preserved here, 39 bases in frame from base 1. Reading the germline V gene gives CDR1 SNHLY and CDR2 FYNNEI.

The sequenced sample consisted of peripheral blood. The source of this sequence is a man younger than 35 with COVID-19, enrolled during active disease. The V and J genes are TRBV2 and TRBJ2-7; the D gene is possibly TRBD1, with 6 bases matching. The CDR3 in this case is CASSWTESYEQYF. The nucleotide sequence reads as follows: TGTGCCAGCAGTTGGACAGAATCCTACGAGCAGTACTTC.